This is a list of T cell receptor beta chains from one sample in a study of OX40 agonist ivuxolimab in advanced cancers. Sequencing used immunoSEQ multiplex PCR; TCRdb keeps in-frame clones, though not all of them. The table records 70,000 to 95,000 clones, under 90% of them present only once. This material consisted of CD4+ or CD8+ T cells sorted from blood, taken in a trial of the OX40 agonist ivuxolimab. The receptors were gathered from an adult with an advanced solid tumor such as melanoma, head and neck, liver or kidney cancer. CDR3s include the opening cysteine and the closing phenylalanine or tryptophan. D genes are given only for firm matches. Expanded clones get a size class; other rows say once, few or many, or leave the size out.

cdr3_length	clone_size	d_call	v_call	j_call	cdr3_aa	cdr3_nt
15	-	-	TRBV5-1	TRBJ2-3	CASSYSTDLTDTQYF	TGCGCCAGCAGCTATTCGACGGACCTCACAGATACGCAGTATTTT
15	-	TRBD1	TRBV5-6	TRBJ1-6	CASSLGTGYNSPLHF	TGTGCCAGCAGCTTGGGGACAGGCTATAATTCACCCCTCCACTTT
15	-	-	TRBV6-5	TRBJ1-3	CASRKQGRRGNTIYF	TGTGCCAGCAGGAAACAGGGCAGAAGAGGAAACACCATATATTTT
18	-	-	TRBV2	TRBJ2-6	CASTEAEGGPSGANVLTF	TGTGCCAGCACCGAAGCGGAGGGGGGACCCTCTGGGGCCAACGTCCTGACTTTC
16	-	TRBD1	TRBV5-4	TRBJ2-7	CASSYSGQGSPYEQYF	TGTGCCAGCAGCTACTCCGGACAGGGATCGCCCTACGAGCAGTACTTC
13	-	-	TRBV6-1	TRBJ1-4	CASIKQENEKLFF	TGTGCCAGCATAAAACAGGAGAATGAAAAACTGTTTTTT
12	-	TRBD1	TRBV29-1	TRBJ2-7	CSLWTGNGEQYF	TGCAGCCTTTGGACAGGGAATGGCGAGCAGTACTTC
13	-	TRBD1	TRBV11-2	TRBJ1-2	CASSSTGDYGYTF	TGTGCCAGCAGCTCGACAGGGGACTATGGCTACACCTTC
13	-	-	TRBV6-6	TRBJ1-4	CASSPGRNEKLFF	TGTGCCAGCAGCCCCGGCAGGAATGAAAAACTGTTTTTT
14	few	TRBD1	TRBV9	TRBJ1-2	CASSVGQGNYGYTF	TGTGCCAGCAGCGTAGGACAGGGGAACTATGGCTACACCTTC
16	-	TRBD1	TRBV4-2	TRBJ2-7	CASSQDRTGGDYEQYF	TGTGCCAGCAGCCAAGATCGGACAGGAGGTGACTACGAGCAGTACTTC
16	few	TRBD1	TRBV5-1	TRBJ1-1	CASSSLVNRGIAEAFF	TGCGCCAGCAGCTCCCTCGTAAACAGGGGGATCGCTGAAGCTTTCTTT
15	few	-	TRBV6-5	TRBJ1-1	CASSYPNGGRTEAFF	TGTGCCAGCAGTTATCCGAATGGGGGGCGCACTGAAGCTTTCTTT
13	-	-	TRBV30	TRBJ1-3	CAWREGAGNTIYF	TGTGCCTGGAGGGAGGGGGCTGGAAACACCATATATTTT
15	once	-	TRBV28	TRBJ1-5	CASSLSGGRGQPQHF	TGTGCCAGCAGTCTCTCGGGGGGGCGCGGACAGCCCCAGCATTTT
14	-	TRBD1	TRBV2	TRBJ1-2	CASSPDRGRDGYTF	TGTGCCAGCAGCCCTGACAGGGGGCGAGATGGCTACACCTTC
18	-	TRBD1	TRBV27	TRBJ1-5	CASSSRTGRGSGNQPQHF	TGTGCCAGCAGTTCGCGGACAGGTCGGGGTTCGGGCAATCAGCCCCAGCATTTT
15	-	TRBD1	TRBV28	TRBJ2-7	CASSPPGTGAYEQYF	TGTGCCAGCAGCCCACCTGGGACAGGAGCCTACGAGCAGTACTTC
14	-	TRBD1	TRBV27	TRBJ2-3	CASSRTGGLDTQYF	TGTGCCAGCAGTCGGACAGGGGGCTTAGATACGCAGTATTTT
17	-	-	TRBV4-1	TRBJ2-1	CASSQEAGSSSYNEQFF	TGCGCCAGCAGCCAAGAAGCCGGCTCGAGCTCCTACAATGAGCAGTTCTTC
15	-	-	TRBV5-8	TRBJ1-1	CASSLGGHINTEAFF	TGTGCCAGCAGCTTGGGGGGACATATTAACACTGAAGCTTTCTTT
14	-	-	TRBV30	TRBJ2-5	CAWSVDALAETQYF	TGTGCCTGGAGTGTAGATGCATTGGCAGAGACCCAGTACTTC
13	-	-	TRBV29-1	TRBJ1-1	CSVEDGAGTEAFF	TGCAGCGTTGAAGATGGGGCAGGCACTGAAGCTTTCTTT
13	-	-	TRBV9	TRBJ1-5	CASSPDLKQPQHF	TGTGCCAGCAGCCCCGACCTCAAACAGCCCCAGCATTTT
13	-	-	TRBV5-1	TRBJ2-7	CASRGNGPYEQYF	TGCGCCAGCAGAGGGAACGGCCCCTACGAGCAGTACTTC
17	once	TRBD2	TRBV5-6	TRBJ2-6	CASRDSGGSSGANVLTF	TGTGCCAGCAGGGATAGCGGGGGCAGCTCTGGGGCCAACGTCCTGACTTTC
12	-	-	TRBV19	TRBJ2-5	CASSIDRETQYF	TGTGCCAGTAGTATAGATCGGGAGACCCAGTACTTC
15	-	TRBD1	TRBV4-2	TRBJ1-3	CASSQVGQGGNTIYF	TGTGCCAGCAGCCAAGTCGGACAGGGTGGAAACACCATATATTTT
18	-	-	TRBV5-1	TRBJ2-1	CASSFPSGADPYSDEQFF	TGCGCCAGCAGCTTCCCATCGGGGGCCGATCCTTACTCTGATGAGCAGTTCTTC
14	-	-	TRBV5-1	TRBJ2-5	CASSLEQGARAQYF	TGCGCCAGCAGCTTGGAACAGGGCGCTCGTGCCCAGTACTTC
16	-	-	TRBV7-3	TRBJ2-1	CASSQWASSSYNEQFF	TGTGCCAGCAGCCAATGGGCTTCCAGCTCCTACAATGAGCAGTTCTTC
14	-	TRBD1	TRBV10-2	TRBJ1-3	CASSEGQGGNTIYF	TGCGCCAGCAGTGAGGGACAGGGTGGAAACACCATATATTTT
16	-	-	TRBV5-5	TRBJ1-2	CASSLTPVGRTYGYTF	TGTGCCAGCAGCTTGACTCCTGTGGGCAGGACCTATGGCTACACCTTC
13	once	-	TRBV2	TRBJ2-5	CASSGARQETQYF	TGTGCCAGCAGCGGGGCCCGTCAAGAGACCCAGTACTTC
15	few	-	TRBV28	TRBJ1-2	CASSSSGNWVAGYTF	TGTGCCAGCAGTTCGTCTGGTAATTGGGTGGCGGGCTACACCTTC
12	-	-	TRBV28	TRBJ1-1	CASRTGRSEAFF	TGTGCCAGCAGGACGGGGCGCTCTGAAGCTTTCTTT
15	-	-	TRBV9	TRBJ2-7	CASSVEGGLSYEQYF	TGTGCCAGCAGCGTAGAGGGGGGACTATCCTACGAGCAGTACTTC
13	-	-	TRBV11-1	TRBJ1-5	CASSWGSNQPQHF	TGTGCCAGCAGCTGGGGGTCAAACCAGCCCCAGCATTTT
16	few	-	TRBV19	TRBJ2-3	CASRSGTRSSTDTQYF	TGTGCCAGTAGATCCGGGACAAGGTCTAGCACAGATACGCAGTATTTT
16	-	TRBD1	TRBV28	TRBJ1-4	CASGTGVGGSNEKLFF	TGTGCCAGCGGCACAGGGGTAGGGGGGTCTAATGAAAAACTGTTTTTT
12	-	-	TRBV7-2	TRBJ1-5	CASSLGVQPQHF	TGTGCCAGCAGCCTAGGGGTTCAGCCCCAGCATTTT
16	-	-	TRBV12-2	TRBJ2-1	CASRLSGQGYYNEQFF	TGTGCAAGTCGCTTATCGGGACAGGGGTATTACAATGAGCAGTTCTTC
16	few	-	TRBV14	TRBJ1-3	CASSRRDGSSGNTIYF	TGTGCCAGCAGCCGCCGGGACGGCTCCTCTGGAAACACCATATATTTT
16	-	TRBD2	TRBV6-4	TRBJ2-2	CASSPSRGANTGELFF	TGTGCCAGCAGCCCGTCGCGGGGGGCGAACACCGGGGAGCTGTTTTTT
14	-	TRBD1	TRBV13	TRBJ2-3	CASVRQGATDTQYF	TGTGCCAGCGTCAGACAGGGAGCCACAGATACGCAGTATTTT
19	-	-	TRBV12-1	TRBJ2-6	CASSFLSGSPTSGANVLTF	TGTGCCAGCAGCTTTCTCTCGGGCAGTCCCACTTCTGGGGCCAACGTCCTGACTTTC
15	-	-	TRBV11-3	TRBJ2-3	CASSLFDGSTDTQYF	TGTGCCAGCAGCTTATTCGACGGTAGCACAGATACGCAGTATTTT
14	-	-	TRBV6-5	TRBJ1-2	CASSTRTARGGYTF	TGTGCCAGCAGTACCCGGACAGCCCGTGGTGGCTACACCTTC
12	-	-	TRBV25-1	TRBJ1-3	CASSYSGNTIYF	TGTGCCAGCAGTTACTCTGGAAACACCATATATTTT
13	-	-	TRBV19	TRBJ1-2	CATQGRGVYGYTF	TGTGCCACCCAGGGGCGAGGGGTCTATGGCTACACCTTC
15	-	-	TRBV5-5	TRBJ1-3	CASSFPAGRGNTIYF	TGTGCCAGCAGCTTTCCCGCTGGACGAGGAAACACCATATATTTT